This T cell receptor (beta chain) was found in a study of T-cell reconstitution after alpha-beta-depleted transplantation in children. Whole-study findings and limits: By about two months after transplant, alpha-beta T cells reportedly arose from several hundred graft clones that had expanded. T-cell numbers and diversity, one year after transplant, stemmed largely from T cells that were newly produced. Recipient T cells and thymic progenitors that survived gave rise to the high TCRbeta diversity observed at day 60 in some patients.

This clonotype was seen a few times. The target antigen is unknown. Germline values: CDR1 DFQATT, CDR2 SNEGSKA (reference sequence). V lost 7 bases, J lost 1 base, and 13 bases lay in between. The CDR3 has 13 amino acids. Construction of the TCRbeta library involved unique molecular identifiers. TCRdb reprocessed the PCR reads via MiXCR and lists one record per CDR3 protein. The repertoire has approximately 630,000 distinct CDR3 sequences, 10% to 15% of them found once; the top ten carry 0.65% to 0.9%. Sample: PBMCs, taken before TCRalphabeta/CD19-depleted stem cell transplant. The chain joins TRBV20-1 to TRBJ2-5; no firm D call. The sequence was obtained from a girl aged 2 to 10 with congenital amegakaryocytic thrombocytopenia, due to receive a stem cell transplant. The CDR3 reads CSGNSNSQETQYF. CDR3 sequence (DNA): TGCAGTGGGAACAGCAACTCCCAAGAGACCCAGTACTTC.